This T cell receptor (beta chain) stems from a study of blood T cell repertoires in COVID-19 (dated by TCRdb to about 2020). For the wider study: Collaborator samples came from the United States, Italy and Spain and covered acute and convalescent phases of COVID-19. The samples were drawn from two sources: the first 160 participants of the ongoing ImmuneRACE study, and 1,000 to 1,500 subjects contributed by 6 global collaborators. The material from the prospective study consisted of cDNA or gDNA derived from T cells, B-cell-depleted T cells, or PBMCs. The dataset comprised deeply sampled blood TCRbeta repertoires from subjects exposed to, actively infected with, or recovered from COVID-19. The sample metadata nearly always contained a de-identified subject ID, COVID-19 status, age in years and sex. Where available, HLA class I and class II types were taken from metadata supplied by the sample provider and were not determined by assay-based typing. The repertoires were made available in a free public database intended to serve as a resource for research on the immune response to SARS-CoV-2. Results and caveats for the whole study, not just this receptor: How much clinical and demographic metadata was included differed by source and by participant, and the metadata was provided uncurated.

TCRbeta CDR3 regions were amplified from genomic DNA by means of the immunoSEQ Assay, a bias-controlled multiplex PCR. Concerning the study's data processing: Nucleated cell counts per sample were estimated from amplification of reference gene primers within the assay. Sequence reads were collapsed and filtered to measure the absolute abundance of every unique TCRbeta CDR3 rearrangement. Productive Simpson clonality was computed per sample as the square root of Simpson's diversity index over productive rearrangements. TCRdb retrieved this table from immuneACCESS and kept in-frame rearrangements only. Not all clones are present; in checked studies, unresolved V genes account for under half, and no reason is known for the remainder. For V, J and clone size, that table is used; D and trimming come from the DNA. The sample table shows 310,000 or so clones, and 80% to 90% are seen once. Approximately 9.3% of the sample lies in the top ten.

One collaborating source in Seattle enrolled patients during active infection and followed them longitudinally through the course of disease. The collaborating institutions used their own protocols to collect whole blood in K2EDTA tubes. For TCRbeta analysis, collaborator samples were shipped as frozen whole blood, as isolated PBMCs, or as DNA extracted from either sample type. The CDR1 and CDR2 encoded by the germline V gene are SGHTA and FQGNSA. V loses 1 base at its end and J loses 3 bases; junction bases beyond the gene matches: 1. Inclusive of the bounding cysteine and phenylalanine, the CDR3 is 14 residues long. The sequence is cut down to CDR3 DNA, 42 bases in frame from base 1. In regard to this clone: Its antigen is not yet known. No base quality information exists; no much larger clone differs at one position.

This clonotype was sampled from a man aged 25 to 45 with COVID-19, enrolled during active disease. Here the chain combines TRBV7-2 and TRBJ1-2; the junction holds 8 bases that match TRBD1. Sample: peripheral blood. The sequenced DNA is TGTGCCAGCAGCTTAGTGGGACAGGACTATGGCTACACCTTC. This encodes CASSLVGQDYGYTF.